This T cell receptor beta chain was sequenced during a study of shared clonotypes between healthy human individuals. A note on this clone: The antigen remains undetermined. Distinct nucleotide sequences in the sample also encode this CDR3.

Only in-frame clones appear in the TCRdb table, and some are missing; sequencing was by immunoSEQ multiplex PCR. This table holds around 2.5 million clones, roughly 93% found once. Findings of the study overall: Clonotypes shared by all four donors outscored non-shared clonotypes in generation probability. Having only a few donors restricted how much genetic and exposure-history diversity was captured.

V dropped 4 bases and J dropped 4 bases, with 4 bases sitting between them. The germline CDR1 and CDR2 sequences are MNHEY and SVGAGI. This CDR3 region has 11 residues. The receptor's source is a man aged 18 to 35 in good health. Some clones in this sample may be carry-over from other donors' samples. The sequenced sample was naive CD4+ T cells from PBMCs. As for subset: CD45RA+ positively selected. The chain combines TRBV6-5 with TRBJ1-2; no clear D gene. CDR3 sequence (DNA): TGTGCCAGCAGTTGGGGCTATGGCTACACCTTC. As protein: CASSWGYGYTF.